These 5 T cell receptor beta chains were sequenced from one sample in a study of blood T cell repertoires in COVID-19. Using immunoSEQ multiplex PCR, the repertoire was profiled, and TCRdb retains in-frame clones only, with some absent. The table includes approximately 350,000 clones, 75% to 90% detected once. The sample consisted of peripheral blood. All receptors derive from a woman aged 55 to 70 with COVID-19, enrolled during active disease.

The chain carries TRBV24-1 and TRBJ1-2; a weak D match, TRBD1 (6 bases). The V end lost 4 bases, the J end lost 3 bases, and 11 bases lay between the germline ends. This CDR3 has 14 residues. CDR1 and CDR2 from the germline V gene are KGHDR and SFDVKD. The CDR3 bases are TGTGCCACCAGTGACCACAGGGTTGACTATGGCTACACCTTC. It translates to CATSDHRVDYGYTF.

This chain links TRBV12-3 or TRBV12-4 with TRBJ1-1; no clear D. V lost 6 bases to trimming and J lost 1 base, with 9 bases between them. This CDR3 is 13 amino acids long. The CDR3 loop is CASSSQPNTEAFF. The CDR3, as DNA: TGTGCCAGCAGCTCACAGCCGAACACTGAAGCTTTCTTT.

The genes are TRBV7-9 and TRBJ2-2; D is unresolved. Looked up from germline, CDR1 is SEHNR and CDR2 is FQNEAQ (reference sequence). Deletions cut 0 bases from V and 6 bases from J, with 5 bases between. CDR3 length equals 13 residues. The CDR3 region is CASSLALAGELFF. The CDR3, as DNA: TGTGCCAGCAGCTTAGCCCTAGCCGGGGAGCTGTTTTTT.

In this sample, this clone turned up once. V and J are TRBV7-3 and TRBJ1-1; unclear D gene. Trimming removed 4 bases at V and 3 bases at J, with 18 bases between. CDR1 and CDR2 (germline): SGHTA, FQGTGA. The CDR3 totals 16 residues. The CDR3 region has the DNA TGTGCCAGCAGCTCTCCAGGTCGGGGTGCGGACACTGAAGCTTTCTTT. It yields the protein CASSSPGRGADTEAFF.

Comments on this clone: One end of the junction does not line up with germline, which may come from a read error. The chain links TRBV30 to TRBJ2-4; no reliable D call. Per the germline V gene, CDR1 is GTSNPN and CDR2 is SVGIG (reference sequence). This CDR3 is 11 amino acids long. CDR3 residues: CAWSAINIQYF. The CDR3, as DNA: TGTGCCTGGAGTGCCATAAACATTCAGTACTTC.